The 18 T cell receptor beta chains given below trace back to one sample, sequenced in a study of metastatic and nonmetastatic thyroid tumors. Each patient came to thyroid surgery without any prior treatment (of any kind). TCRdb redid the clone calls on the PCR reads using MiXCR. The sample lists around 19,000 clones; under 35% were seen once. What was sequenced was blood. The origin of the receptors is a female donor with papillary thyroid cancer or a benign thyroid nodule (not recorded which). Some clones in this sample may be carry-over from other donors' samples.

This clone was counted many times. This rearrangement joins TRBV6-1 to TRBJ1-1; D is possibly TRBD1 (6 bases). Trimming removed 2 bases from V and 4 bases from J, with 11 bases in between. CDR3 length equals 14 residues. Germline CDR1 MNHNS, CDR2 SASEGT. CDR3: CASSEQGRGTEAFF. In DNA form, the CDR3 reads TGTGCCAGCAGTGAACAGGGGCGGGGCACTGAAGCTTTCTTT.

Many counts were recorded for this clone. The genes are TRBV27 and TRBJ1-3; unclear D gene. The CDR3 runs 17 residues. The germline V gene has CDR1 MNHEY and CDR2 SMNVEV (reference sequence). V lost 1 base, J lost 2 bases, and 15 bases lay in between. CDR3 sequence: CASSLYYWEETGNTIYF. The CDR3 DNA reads TGTGCCAGCAGTTTATATTATTGGGAGGAGACTGGAAACACCATATATTTT.

The chain links TRBV20-1 to TRBJ2-1; tentatively, D is TRBD2 (5 bases). The CDR3 loop spans 14 amino acids. Germline CDR1 reads DFQATT; CDR2 reads SNEGSKA (reference sequence). V was pared by 2 bases and J by 10 bases, with 18 bases between. In DNA, the CDR3 is TGCAGTGCTAGACCCGGACGTGGCGGGCAGGAGCAGTTCTTC. This codes for CSARPGRGGQEQFF.

This clone was detected a few times. In DNA form, the CDR3 reads TGTGCCAGTAGTATCCAGGGAGGGGGACGGCAGCCCCAGCATTTT. This gives the protein CASSIQGGGRQPQHF. The V gene is TRBV19, the J gene TRBJ1-5; tentative D call: TRBD1 (6 bases). V was pared by 3 bases and J by 7 bases, with 16 bases between. CDR3 size: 15 residues. The germline V gene encodes CDR1 LNHDA and CDR2 SQIVND (reference sequence). Based on the CDR3 plus reference TRBV19 and TRBJ1-5, the full variable domain is DGGITQSPKYLFRKEGQNVTLSCEQNLNHDAMYWYRQDPGQGLRLIYYSQIVNDFQKGDIAEGYSVSREKKESFPLTVTSAQKNPTAFYLCASSIQGGGRQPQHFGDGTRLSIL.

By proportion, this clone is medium-sized. The CDR3 coding sequence is TGTGCCAGCACTATCGACGAGGGGGCTAGCTACGAGCAGTACTTC. As protein: CASTIDEGASYEQYF. V and J are TRBV6-2 or TRBV6-3 and TRBJ2-7, with TRBD1 matching 7 bases. Looked up from germline, CDR1 is MNHEY and CDR2 is SVGEGT. J gave up 3 bases and V 7 bases, and 12 bases lay outside the gene matches. CDR3 size: 15 residues.

The rearrangement uses TRBV20-1 and TRBJ2-7, with D possibly being TRBD1 (5 bases). CDR1 is DFQATT, CDR2 SNEGSKA, per germline (reference sequence). Trimming left V 6 bases short and J 0 bases short, with 18 bases between. The CDR3 contains 15 residues. The CDR3 DNA follows: TGCAGTGCAAATTTCAGACAGAAAAGCTCCTACGAGCAGTACTTC. It codes for CSANFRQKSSYEQYF.

The chain couples TRBV18 to TRBJ2-6; D unclear. Per the germline V gene, CDR1 is KGHSH and CDR2 is LQKENI. This CDR3 region has 15 residues. V gave up 3 bases and J gave up 2 bases, with 8 bases separating them. In DNA form, the CDR3 reads TGTGCCAGCTCACCGCCCCAGGCTGGGGCCAACGTCCTGACTTTC. This translates into CASSPPQAGANVLTF.

The chain has TRBV6-5 and TRBJ1-3, with D possibly TRBD1 on 6 matching bases. The CDR3 is 15 residues long. V was clipped by 3 bases and J by 0 bases, with 9 bases between them. CDR1 MNHEY and CDR2 SVGAGI come from the germline V gene. The CDR3 sequence: CASSYRGGSGNTIYF. Here the CDR3 DNA reads TGTGCCAGCAGTTATAGGGGGGGCTCTGGAAACACCATATATTTT.

This clone is medium-sized in the sample. The chain links TRBV20-1 to TRBJ1-2; a possible D gene is TRBD1 (5 bases). The CDR3 has 15 residues. Germline V gives CDR1 DFQATT, CDR2 SNEGSKA (reference sequence). Trimming took 5 bases from V and 8 from J, leaving 24 bases between them. CDR3 residues: CSASLTGTELGGYTF. The DNA of the CDR3 is TGCAGTGCTTCCTTAACCGGGACGGAGCTAGGGGGCTACACCTTC.

A few counts support this clone. The chain employs TRBV28 and TRBJ2-1; no clear D gene. Per germline, CDR1 MDHEN and CDR2 SYDVKM. V was cut by 5 bases and J by 2 bases, with 4 bases left in between. This CDR3 comprises 12 residues. CDR3 sequence (DNA): TGTGCCAGCAGTCAGGCCTACAATGAGCAGTTCTTC. Protein product: CASSQAYNEQFF. Full variable domain (missing parts from reference TRBV28 and TRBJ2-1): DVKVTQSSRYLVKRTGEKVFLECVQDMDHENMFWYRQDPGLGLRLIYFSYDVKMKEKGDIPEGYSVSREKKERFSLILESASTNQTSMYLCASSQAYNEQFFGPGTRLTVL.

The chain links TRBV5-1 to TRBJ1-6; D is perhaps TRBD1 (5 bases). The V end was cut by 0 bases, the J end by 7 bases, with 11 bases between. The CDR3 extends over 15 amino acids. CDR1 and CDR2 from the germline V gene are SGHRS and YFSETQ. This CDR3 is CASSLAGTSNSPLHF. Written as DNA, the CDR3 is TGCGCCAGCAGCTTGGCCGGGACTTCCAATTCACCCCTCCACTTT. Full variable domain (outside the CDR3, taken from reference TRBV5-1 and TRBJ1-6): KAGVTQTPRYLIKTRGQQVTLSCSPISGHRSVSWYQQTPGQGLQFLFEYFSETQRNKGNFPGRFSGRQFSNSRSEMNVSTLELGDSALYLCASSLAGTSNSPLHFGNGTRLTVT.

A note on this clone: This may arise from a read error, as a much more abundant clone is one base away. The chain combines TRBV5-4 with TRBJ2-2; tentatively, D is TRBD1 or TRBD2 (5 bases each). Germline CDR1 SGHNT, CDR2 YYREEE (reference sequence). The CDR3 length is 16 residues. CDR3 residues: CASSLGRGLNTEELFF. CDR3 bases: TGTGCCAGCAGCTTGGGACGGGGCTTGAACACCGAGGAGCTGTTTTTT.

In this sample, this clone turned up many times. The rearrangement links TRBV7-2 to TRBJ1-1; no reliable D call. Germline CDR1 SGHTA, CDR2 FQGNSA. The CDR3 totals 14 residues. V was cut by 3 bases and J by 0 bases, with 8 bases left in between. The CDR3 region is CASSLYSLNTEAFF. The DNA for the CDR3 is TGTGCCAGCAGCTTGTACAGTTTGAACACTGAAGCTTTCTTT.

The CDR3: CASSLQYDLSYNEQFF. DNA of the CDR3: TGTGCCAGCAGCTTACAGTATGATTTATCCTACAATGAGCAGTTCTTC. V is TRBV11-2 and J is TRBJ2-1; D unresolved. V was trimmed by 2 bases and J by 1 base, leaving 12 bases between them. The CDR3 totals 16 residues. In germline, CDR1 is SGHAT, CDR2 FQNNGV. Combining the CDR3 with reference TRBV11-2 and TRBJ2-1 gives the whole variable domain EAGVAQSPRYKIIEKRQSVAFWCNPISGHATLYWYQQILGQGPKLLIQFQNNGVVDDSQLPKDRFSAERLKGVDSTLKIQPAKLEDSAVYLCASSLQYDLSYNEQFFGPGTRLTVL.

In this sample, this clone is medium-sized. The chain recombines TRBV7-3 with TRBJ2-1; TRBD2 matches at 10 bases. V was clipped by 0 bases and J by 3 bases; unmatched bases: 5. Germline-derived CDR1 and CDR2 are SGHTA and FQGTGA. This CDR3 is 17 amino acids long. CDR3: CASSLTRASGGYNEQFF. CDR3 coding DNA: TGTGCCAGCAGCTTAACTCGGGCTAGCGGGGGCTACAATGAGCAGTTCTTC.

This clone has more than one count but fewer than ten. This rearrangement joins TRBV28 to TRBJ2-7, with 10 bases identical to TRBD1. The V gene's germline CDR1 is MDHEN and CDR2 SYDVKM. The CDR3 runs 14 residues. J gave up 5 bases and V 6 bases, and 7 bases lay outside the gene matches. The CDR3 is CASSPTGTGDEQYF. The CDR3 bases are TGTGCCAGCAGCCCAACCGGGACAGGGGACGAGCAGTACTTC. Filled out from reference TRBV28 and TRBJ2-7, the complete variable domain reads DVKVTQSSRYLVKRTGEKVFLECVQDMDHENMFWYRQDPGLGLRLIYFSYDVKMKEKGDIPEGYSVSREKKERFSLILESASTNQTSMYLCASSPTGTGDEQYFGPGTRLTVT.

This clone has only a few counts. The J gene is TRBJ2-3, the V gene TRBV6-5; 10 bases fit TRBD2. The CDR3 has 18 residues. Germline values: CDR1 MNHEY, CDR2 SVGAGI. Germline trimming cut 2 bases from V and 2 bases from J; bases unmatched to any gene: 10. Written as DNA, the CDR3 is TGTGCCAGCAGTTACACCTTATCTGGACTAGCGGACACAGATACGCAGTATTTT. This gives the protein CASSYTLSGLADTDTQYF.

This clone showed up just a few times. The chain combines TRBV19 with TRBJ2-1; 11 nucleotides align to TRBD2. The germline CDR1 and CDR2 sequences are LNHDA and SQIVND (reference sequence). The length of the CDR3 is 14 residues. V lost 7 bases to trimming and J lost 4 bases; unmatched junction nucleotides: 3. The CDR3 nucleotides read TGTGCCAGTATAGTAGCGGGAGGGTACAATGAGCAGTTCTTC. Its translation: CASIVAGGYNEQFF.